This T cell receptor (beta chain) derives from a study of OX40 agonist ivuxolimab in advanced cancers. Study-level findings and limits: Those patients achieving a partial response at 0.1-3.0 mg/kg showed among the lowest clonal expansion.

Assay: immunoSEQ multiplex PCR; the TCRdb copy retains only in-frame clones and omits some. The sample carries 90,000 to 100,000 clones, roughly 87% recorded once. Trimming shortened V by 1 base and J by 1 base, and 11 bases separated the two germline ends. There are 16 residues in the CDR3. CDR1 and CDR2 (germline): SGDLS, YYNGEE. Blood specimens came from baseline, cycle 4 day 1, and cycle 7 day 1. Turning to this clone: Antigen unknown.

The chain employs TRBV9 and TRBJ2-2; D not resolved. The receptor comes from an adult with an advanced solid tumor such as melanoma, head and neck, liver or kidney cancer. Here the sequenced sample was CD4+ or CD8+ T cells sorted from blood, taken in a trial of the OX40 agonist ivuxolimab. The CDR3 region is CASSVRFTVNTGELFF. Here the CDR3 DNA reads TGTGCCAGCAGCGTAAGGTTCACAGTGAACACCGGGGAGCTGTTTTTT.